The 25 T cell receptor beta chains presented below share a single source sample, sequenced in a study of human T cells and chemical hapten exposure. The time point is: patch test 1, 2 weeks after DPC sensitization. Described treatment: therapeutic diphenylcyclopropenone sensitization with weekly scalp DPC. Each CDR3 protein is one row after TCRdb ran MiXCR on the RACE reads. There are some 77,000 distinct CDR3 sequences in the sample; about 9.4% occur only once, and 1.3% to 1.5% lies in the top ten. This material consisted of whole blood, taken in connection with sensitization to the hapten diphenylcyclopropenone (DPC). These receptor sequences come from a woman aged 50 to 60 with alopecia areata. Some clones in this sample may be carry-over from other donors' samples.

This clonotype has at least ten counts. The rearrangement joins TRBV5-1 to TRBJ1-1, with D tentatively TRBD1 (6 bases). Germline V gene lookup returns CDR1 SGHRS and CDR2 YFSETQ. The CDR3 has 15 residues. V was cut by 0 bases and J by 5 bases, with 14 bases left in between. The CDR3 here is CASSLEQGQGTEAFF. The CDR3 coding sequence is TGCGCCAGCAGCTTGGAACAGGGTCAGGGAACTGAAGCTTTCTTT.

This clonotype occurred a few times. This chain connects TRBV6-6 to TRBJ1-5; weak D call: TRBD1 (5 bases). Germline V gene data show CDR1 as MNHNY and CDR2 as SVGAGI (reference sequence). Trimming took 5 bases from V and 4 from J, leaving 15 bases between them. There are 15 residues in the CDR3. The CDR3 nucleotides read TGTGCCAGCAGTGGGCAGGGAAAAGGGAATCAGCCCCAGCATTTT. This translates into CASSGQGKGNQPQHF.

The rearrangement joins TRBV11-2 to TRBJ2-7, with 11 bases fitting TRBD1. V gave up 0 bases and J gave up 3 bases; unmatched junction bases: 10. Germline V gene lookup returns CDR1 SGHAT and CDR2 FQNNGV. The CDR3 sequence is 18 residues long. In DNA, the CDR3 is TGTGCCAGCAGCTTAGATGGACAGGGGGCGGCCCAGATCTACGAGCAGTACTTC. It yields the protein CASSLDGQGAAQIYEQYF.

This chain joins TRBV29-1 and TRBJ2-3, with TRBD2 matching over 7 bases. The germline V gene has CDR1 SQVTM and CDR2 ANQGSEA. V shed 6 bases, J shed 4 bases, and the junction held 10 bases outside the gene matches. There are 14 residues in the CDR3. CDR3 sequence (DNA): TGCAGCGTCTTCCGACTAGCAAGTGCAGATACGCAGTATTTT. It translates to CSVFRLASADTQYF.

The rearrangement uses TRBV12-3 or TRBV12-4 and TRBJ1-2; 8 bases are shared with TRBD1. With 10 bases clipped from V and 3 bases from J, the junction kept 7 bases outside the gene matches. The length of the CDR3 is 13 residues. CDR3 loop: CATRTGLHYGYTF. CDR3 nucleotide sequence: TGTGCCACCCGGACAGGGTTACACTATGGCTACACCTTC.

This clonotype was found a few times. The gene calls are TRBV27 and TRBJ2-7, with D perhaps matching TRBD1 (6 bases). CDR1 and CDR2 from the germline V gene are MNHEY and SMNVEV (reference sequence). Trimming removed 6 bases at V and 1 base at J, with 10 bases between. The CDR3 covers 13 residues. CDR3 sequence: CASRLTGSYEQYF. CDR3 sequence (DNA): TGTGCCAGCAGACTGACAGGTTCCTACGAGCAGTACTTC.

The rearrangement joins TRBV20-1 to TRBJ2-1, with D unclear. The germline V gene has CDR1 DFQATT and CDR2 SNEGSKA (reference sequence). Trimming took off 6 bases at V and 4 bases at J, with 16 bases between the two ends. This CDR3 has 14 residues. CDR3 nucleotide sequence: TGCAGTGCCCAGCCGGGTGCGACATACAATGAGCAGTTCTTC. It encodes CSAQPGATYNEQFF.

The chain combines TRBV5-4 with TRBJ2-1; D may be TRBD1 (6 bases). Trimming cost V 1 base and J 7 bases, with 18 bases left between them. CDR3 length: 16 amino acids. CDR1 is SGHNT, CDR2 YYREEE, per germline (reference sequence). The CDR3 DNA is TGTGCCAGCAGCTTGAAGGGGGTCGATCCGGGGAATGAGCAGTTCTTC. It codes for CASSLKGVDPGNEQFF.

The J gene is TRBJ2-1, the V gene TRBV2; TRBD2 matches at 12 bases. V was clipped by 6 bases and J by 4 bases; unmatched bases: 7. In germline, CDR1 is SNHLY, CDR2 FYNNEI. The CDR3 runs 16 residues. CDR3 nucleotide sequence: TGTGCCAGCAGGGTAACTAGCGGGAGGATTTACAATGAGCAGTTCTTC. Translating gives CASRVTSGRIYNEQFF. Drawing the rest from reference TRBV2 and TRBJ2-1, the complete variable domain is EPEVTQTPSHQVTQMGQEVILRCVPISNHLYFYWYRQILGQKVEFLVSFYNNEISEKSEIFDDQFSVERPDGSNFTLKIRSTKLEDSAMYFCASRVTSGRIYNEQFFGPGTRLTVL.

The V and J genes are TRBV5-1 and TRBJ1-1, with D hard to call. This CDR3 is 14 amino acids long. The V gene lost 0 bases and the J gene lost 2 bases, with 8 bases spanning the gap. Germline V gives CDR1 SGHRS, CDR2 YFSETQ. The CDR3 DNA is TGCGCCAGCAGCTTGGAGGCAGTTAACACTGAAGCTTTCTTT. This sequence encodes CASSLEAVNTEAFF.

This clonotype showed up many times. CDR3 bases: TGTGCCAGCAGTTTCACGACTAGCGGGCCTCCAAGCACAGATACGCAGTATTTT. This gives the protein CASSFTTSGPPSTDTQYF. The chain has TRBV12-3 or TRBV12-4 and TRBJ2-3; TRBD2 aligns across 10 bases. With V trimmed by 3 bases and J by 0 bases, 9 bases remained unmatched. CDR3 length: 18 amino acids.

In regard to this clonotype: A read error may explain this, as a much larger clone is one base away. The CDR3 does not close with the conserved phenylalanine or tryptophan, likely indicating a read error. The V gene is TRBV4-2, the J gene TRBJ2-1; D unclear. This CDR3 has 15 residues. Trimming pared 0 bases from V and 0 bases from J, leaving 6 bases between. Germline CDR1 LGHNA, CDR2 YNFKEQ. This chain's CDR3 is CASSQEESSYNEQFS. The CDR3 DNA sequence: TGTGCCAGCAGCCAAGAAGAGAGCTCCTACAATGAGCAGTTCTCC.

The chain carries TRBV3-1 and TRBJ1-1; perhaps TRBD1 as D (6 bases). The germline CDR1 and CDR2 sequences are LGHDT and YNNKEL (reference sequence). The CDR3 runs 12 residues. The V gene lost 8 bases and the J gene lost 5 bases, with 12 bases spanning the gap. Here the CDR3 DNA reads TGTGCCAGCGGTACAGGGAGGACTGAAGCTTTCTTT. It encodes CASGTGRTEAFF.

The sample holds a few counts of this clonotype. The rearrangement uses TRBV12-3 or TRBV12-4 and TRBJ2-1, with D perhaps matching TRBD2 (5 bases). V lost 2 bases to trimming and J lost 2 bases, with 16 bases between them. The CDR3 totals 17 residues. CDR3 in DNA: TGTGCCAGCAGTTTAAGAGACACTAGATCGGCCTACAATGAGCAGTTCTTC. The encoded protein is CASSLRDTRSAYNEQFF.

This clonotype was picked up a small number of times. The chain joins TRBV11-3 to TRBJ1-1; D remains unclear. V dropped 3 bases and J dropped 1 base, with 9 bases sitting between them. The CDR3 is made up of 14 amino acids. Germline V gene lookup returns CDR1 SGHNT and CDR2 YENEEA. For the CDR3, the DNA is TGTGCCAGCAGCTTTAGACAACCGAACACTGAAGCTTTCTTT. Encoded protein: CASSFRQPNTEAFF.

This clonotype was seen ten or more times. This chain uses TRBV30 with TRBJ1-2; D is perhaps TRBD1 (6 bases). The CDR3 covers 12 residues. Trimming cost V 5 bases and J 4 bases, with 11 bases left between them. The V gene's germline CDR1 is GTSNPN and CDR2 SVGIG (reference sequence). The CDR3 sequence: CAWDYRAYGYTF. CDR3 nucleotide sequence: TGTGCCTGGGACTACAGGGCCTATGGCTACACCTTC.

This sequence joins TRBV11-3 and TRBJ2-1; the match to TRBD1 covers 8 bases. There are 16 residues in the CDR3. CDR1 and CDR2 from the germline V gene are SGHNT and YENEEA. The junction had 5 bases not matched to a gene; V was cut back by 2 bases and J by 2 bases. CDR3 in amino acids: CASSLQGQGAYNEQFF. CDR3 DNA sequence: TGTGCCAGCAGCTTACAAGGACAGGGAGCCTACAATGAGCAGTTCTTC.

This clonotype was seen ten or more times. The rearrangement links TRBV12-3 or TRBV12-4 to TRBJ1-1; TRBD1 might be the D (6 bases). V lost 9 bases, J lost 6 bases, and 26 bases lay in between. The CDR3 loop spans 16 amino acids. For the CDR3, the DNA is TGTGCCAGTCGCCCCTCAGGGGCCCCCAAAGGGGCTGAAGCTTTCTTT. Translation: CASRPSGAPKGAEAFF.

The chain combines TRBV12-3 or TRBV12-4 with TRBJ1-5; tentatively, D is TRBD1 (5 bases). Trimming pared 7 bases from V and 2 bases from J, leaving 15 bases between. CDR3 length equals 15 residues. This CDR3 reads CASTSWGRGNQPQHF. In nucleotides, the CDR3 is TGTGCCAGCACCTCGTGGGGGAGGGGCAATCAGCCCCAGCATTTT.

V and J are TRBV6-5 and TRBJ1-6; D is unresolved. The CDR3 is 16 amino acids. Per germline, CDR1 MNHEY and CDR2 SVGAGI. Trimming removed 5 bases from V and 7 bases from J, with 18 bases in between. The CDR3 nucleotides are TGTGCCAGCAGTCACCTCCTTGATGGCCCGAATTCACCCCTCCACTTT. Translating gives CASSHLLDGPNSPLHF.

This clonotype has a handful of counts. The J gene is TRBJ2-3, the V gene TRBV12-3 or TRBV12-4; D unclear. V gave up 6 bases and J gave up 0 bases, with 13 bases separating them. CDR3 length equals 15 residues. CDR3 DNA sequence: TGTGCCAGCAGGTCCCTAGGAACTAGCACAGATACGCAGTATTTT. It is translated as CASRSLGTSTDTQYF.

This clonotype was seen a few times. The chain is built from TRBV7-2 and TRBJ2-2; 10 nucleotides match TRBD2. Germline V gene data show CDR1 as SGHTA and CDR2 as FQGNSA. J gave up 4 bases and V 5 bases, and 7 bases lay outside the gene matches. The CDR3 has 16 residues. The CDR3 loop reads CASSLVAGGGTGELFF. CDR3 nucleotide sequence: TGTGCCAGCAGCCTTGTAGCGGGAGGCGGCACCGGGGAGCTGTTTTTT.

This clonotype turned up a few times. The rearrangement uses TRBV28 and TRBJ2-7; a weak D match, TRBD1 (5 bases). The length of the CDR3 is 11 residues. Trimming cost V 4 bases and J 11 bases, with 12 bases left between them. Germline CDR1 reads MDHEN; CDR2 reads SYDVKM. The CDR3 sequence is CASSSLAGKYF. CDR3 bases: TGTGCCAGCAGTTCCCTGGCAGGGAAGTACTTC.

This clonotype was seen ten or more times. The V and J genes are TRBV28 and TRBJ1-6; D not resolved. Germline V gene sequence: CDR1 MDHEN, CDR2 SYDVKM. CDR3 length: 16 residues. V lost 5 bases and J 8 bases, leaving 19 bases between the germline ends. The CDR3 spells CASSPLGQSSHSPLHF. DNA of the CDR3: TGTGCCAGCAGTCCCCTTGGGCAGAGCTCCCATTCACCCCTCCACTTT.

This clonotype was counted a few times. CDR3 sequence: CASSPFGARKGNEQFF. CDR3 bases: TGTGCCAGCAGCCCATTCGGGGCGCGGAAGGGGAATGAGCAGTTCTTC. The V gene is TRBV6-5, the J gene TRBJ2-1, with D possibly being TRBD1 or TRBD2 (5 bases each). Trimming left V 6 bases short and J 7 bases short, with 22 bases between. The CDR3 consists of 16 residues. In germline, CDR1 is MNHEY, CDR2 SVGAGI.